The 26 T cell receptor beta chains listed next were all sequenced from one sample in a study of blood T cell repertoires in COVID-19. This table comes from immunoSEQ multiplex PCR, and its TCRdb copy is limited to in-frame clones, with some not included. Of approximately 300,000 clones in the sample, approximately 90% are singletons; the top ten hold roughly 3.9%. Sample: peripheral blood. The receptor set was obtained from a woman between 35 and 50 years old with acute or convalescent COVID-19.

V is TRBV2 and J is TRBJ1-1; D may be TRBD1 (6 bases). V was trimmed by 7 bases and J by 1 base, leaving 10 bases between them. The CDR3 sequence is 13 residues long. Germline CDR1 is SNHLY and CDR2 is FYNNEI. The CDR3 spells CASKPGANTEAFF. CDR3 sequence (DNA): TGTGCCAGCAAACCAGGGGCGAACACTGAAGCTTTCTTT.

CDR3 DNA: TGTGCCAGCAGCTCCTCCGACAGGGGCTCCTACGAGCAGTACGTC. It is translated as CASSSSDRGSYEQYV. The chain is built from TRBV7-9 and TRBJ2-7; 8 positions match TRBD1. Germline trimming cut 4 bases from V and 0 bases from J; bases unmatched to any gene: 5. The CDR3 length is 15 residues. The germline CDR1 and CDR2 sequences are SEHNR and FQNEAQ (reference sequence).

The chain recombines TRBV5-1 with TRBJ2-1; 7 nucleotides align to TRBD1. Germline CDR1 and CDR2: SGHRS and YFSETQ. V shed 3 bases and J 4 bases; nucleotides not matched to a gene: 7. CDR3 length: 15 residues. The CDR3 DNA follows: TGCGCCAGCAGCTCCGAGGGGGCGAGTTACAATGAGCAGTTCTTC. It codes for CASSSEGASYNEQFF.

This CDR3 is CATRDRGSYEQYV. The CDR3 coding sequence is TGTGCCACGAGGGACAGGGGGTCCTACGAGCAGTACGTC. The genes are TRBV19 and TRBJ2-7, with 11 nucleotides matching TRBD1. The CDR3 sequence is 13 residues long. Trimming took 10 bases from V and 1 from J; bases not matched to a gene: 3. Germline V gene data show CDR1 as LNHDA and CDR2 as SQIVND (reference sequence).

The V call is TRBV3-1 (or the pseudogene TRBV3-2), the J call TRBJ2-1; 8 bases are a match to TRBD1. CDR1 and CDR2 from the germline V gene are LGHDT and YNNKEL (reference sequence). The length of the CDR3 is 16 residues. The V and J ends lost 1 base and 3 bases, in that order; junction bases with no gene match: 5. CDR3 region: CASSQGGTGFYNEQFF. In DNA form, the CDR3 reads TGTGCCAGCAGCCAAGGTGGGACAGGCTTCTACAATGAGCAGTTCTTC.

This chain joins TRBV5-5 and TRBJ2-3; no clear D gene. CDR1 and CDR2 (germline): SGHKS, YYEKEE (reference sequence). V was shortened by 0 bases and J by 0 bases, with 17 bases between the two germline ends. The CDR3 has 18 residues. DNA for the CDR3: TGTGCCAGCAGCTTGGTTTGGCGGAAATATTCTAGCACAGATACGCAGTATTTT. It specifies CASSLVWRKYSSTDTQYF.

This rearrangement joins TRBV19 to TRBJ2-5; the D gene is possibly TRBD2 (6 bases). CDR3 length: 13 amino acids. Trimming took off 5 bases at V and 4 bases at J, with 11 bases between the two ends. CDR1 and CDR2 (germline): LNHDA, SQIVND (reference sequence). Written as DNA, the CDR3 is TGTGCCAGTAGTCCACCCGGGAGAGAGACCCAGTACTTC. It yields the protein CASSPPGRETQYF.

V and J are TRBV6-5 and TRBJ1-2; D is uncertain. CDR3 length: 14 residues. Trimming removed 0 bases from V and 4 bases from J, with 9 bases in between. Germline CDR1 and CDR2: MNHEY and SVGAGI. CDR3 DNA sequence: TGTGCCAGCAGTTACTCGCAGGCCGCCTATGGCTACACCTTC. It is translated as CASSYSQAAYGYTF.

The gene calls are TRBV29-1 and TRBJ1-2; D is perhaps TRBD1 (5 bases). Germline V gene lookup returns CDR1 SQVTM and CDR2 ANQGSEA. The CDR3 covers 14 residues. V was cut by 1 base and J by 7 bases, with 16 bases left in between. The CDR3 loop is CSVEATTVPSGYTF. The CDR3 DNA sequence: TGCAGCGTTGAAGCTACGACAGTCCCTTCTGGCTACACCTTC. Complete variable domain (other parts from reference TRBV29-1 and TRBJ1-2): SAVISQKPSRDICQRGTSLTIQCQVDSQVTMMFWYRQQPGQSLTLIATANQGSEATYESGFVIDKFPISRPNLTFSTLTVSNMSPEDSSIYLCSVEATTVPSGYTFGSGTRLTVV.

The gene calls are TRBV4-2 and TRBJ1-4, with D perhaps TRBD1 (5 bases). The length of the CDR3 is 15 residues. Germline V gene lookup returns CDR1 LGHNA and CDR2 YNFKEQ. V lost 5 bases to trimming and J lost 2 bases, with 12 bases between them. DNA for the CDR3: TGTGCCAGCAGCTCGGCGGGGGACACTAATGAAAAACTGTTTTTT. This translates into CASSSAGDTNEKLFF.

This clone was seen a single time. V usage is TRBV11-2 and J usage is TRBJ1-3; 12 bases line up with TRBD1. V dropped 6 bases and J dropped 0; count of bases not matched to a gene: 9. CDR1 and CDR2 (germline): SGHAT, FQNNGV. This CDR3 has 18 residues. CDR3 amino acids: CASSNRDRGPFSGNTIYF. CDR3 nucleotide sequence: TGTGCCAGCAGTAACCGGGACAGGGGGCCCTTCTCTGGAAACACCATATATTTT.

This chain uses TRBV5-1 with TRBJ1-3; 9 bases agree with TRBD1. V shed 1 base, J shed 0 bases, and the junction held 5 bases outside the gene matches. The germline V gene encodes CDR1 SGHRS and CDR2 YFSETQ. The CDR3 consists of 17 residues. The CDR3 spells CASSLYGTGSSGNTIYF. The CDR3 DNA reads TGCGCCAGCAGCTTGTACGGGACAGGGAGCTCTGGAAACACCATATATTTT. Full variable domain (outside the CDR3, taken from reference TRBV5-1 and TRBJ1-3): KAGVTQTPRYLIKTRGQQVTLSCSPISGHRSVSWYQQTPGQGLQFLFEYFSETQRNKGNFPGRFSGRQFSNSRSEMNVSTLELGDSALYLCASSLYGTGSSGNTIYFGEGSWLTVV.

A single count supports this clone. The CDR3 region is CSVLLAGPSSYNEQFF. CDR3 in DNA: TGCAGCGTGCTTCTGGCGGGGCCAAGCTCCTACAATGAGCAGTTCTTC. The chain joins TRBV29-1 to TRBJ2-1; tentatively, D is TRBD2 (6 bases). The CDR3 loop spans 16 amino acids. The V gene lost 6 bases and the J gene lost 0 bases, with 18 bases spanning the gap. CDR1 and CDR2 from the germline V gene are SQVTM and ANQGSEA.

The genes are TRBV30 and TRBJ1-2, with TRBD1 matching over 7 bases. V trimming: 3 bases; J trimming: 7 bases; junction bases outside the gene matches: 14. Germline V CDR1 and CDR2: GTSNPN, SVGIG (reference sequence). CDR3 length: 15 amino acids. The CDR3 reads CAWRSTGQRFAGYTF. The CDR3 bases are TGTGCCTGGAGATCAACGGGACAGAGGTTTGCTGGCTACACCTTC.

As DNA, the CDR3 is TGTGCCAGCAGTTGGACTAGCGGGGGAATCTACAATGAGCAGTTCTTC. Protein: CASSWTSGGIYNEQFF. The rearrangement joins TRBV5-4 to TRBJ2-1; 13 nucleotides line up with TRBD2. Germline trimming cut 5 bases from V and 3 bases from J; bases unmatched to any gene: 5. CDR3 length: 16 amino acids. In germline, CDR1 is SGHNT, CDR2 YYREEE (reference sequence).

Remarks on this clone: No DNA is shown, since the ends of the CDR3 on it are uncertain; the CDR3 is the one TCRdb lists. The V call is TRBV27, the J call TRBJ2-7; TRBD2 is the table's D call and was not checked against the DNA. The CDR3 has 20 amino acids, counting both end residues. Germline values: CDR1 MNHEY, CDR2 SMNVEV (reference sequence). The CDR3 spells CASRRGGSWEQYVGPGEQYV.

The CDR3 is CAISLRTSEQFF. As DNA, the CDR3 is TGTGCCATCAGTTTAAGGACTAGCGAGCAGTTCTTC. The rearrangement links TRBV10-3 to TRBJ2-1; 8 bases map to TRBD2. The CDR3 extends over 12 amino acids. CDR1 and CDR2 from the germline V gene are ENHRY and SYGVKD. V gave up 5 bases and J gave up 10 bases; unmatched junction bases: 4.

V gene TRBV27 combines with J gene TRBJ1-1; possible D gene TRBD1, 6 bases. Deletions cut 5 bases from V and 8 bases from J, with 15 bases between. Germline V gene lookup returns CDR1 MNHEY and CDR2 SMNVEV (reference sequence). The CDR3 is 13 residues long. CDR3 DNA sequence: TGTGCCAGCAGTCTAAGGGGGGGATTAGAAGCTTTCTTT. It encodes CASSLRGGLEAFF.

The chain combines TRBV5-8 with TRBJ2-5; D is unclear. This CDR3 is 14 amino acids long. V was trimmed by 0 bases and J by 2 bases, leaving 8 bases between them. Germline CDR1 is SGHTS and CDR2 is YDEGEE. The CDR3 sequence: CASSLDSYQETQYF. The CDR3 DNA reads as TGTGCCAGCAGCTTGGACAGTTATCAAGAGACCCAGTACTTC. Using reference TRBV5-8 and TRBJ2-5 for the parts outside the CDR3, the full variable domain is EAGVTQSPTHLIKTRGQQATLRCSPISGHTSVYWYQQALGLGLQFLLWYDEGEERNRGNFPPRFSGRQFPNYSSELNVNALELEDSALYLCASSLDSYQETQYFGPGTRLLVL.

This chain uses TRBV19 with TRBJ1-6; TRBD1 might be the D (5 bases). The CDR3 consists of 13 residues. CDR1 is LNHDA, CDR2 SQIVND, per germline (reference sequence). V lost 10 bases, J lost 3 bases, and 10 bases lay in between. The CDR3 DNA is TGTGCCACATCCAGGGTCTATAATTCACCCCTCCACTTT. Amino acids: CATSRVYNSPLHF.

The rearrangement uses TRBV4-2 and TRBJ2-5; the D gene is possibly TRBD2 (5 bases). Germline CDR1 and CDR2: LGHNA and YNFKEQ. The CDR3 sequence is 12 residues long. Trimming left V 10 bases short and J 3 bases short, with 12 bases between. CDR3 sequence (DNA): TGTGCCACCGAACGGGGTAAAGAGACCCAGTACTTC. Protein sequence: CATERGKETQYF.

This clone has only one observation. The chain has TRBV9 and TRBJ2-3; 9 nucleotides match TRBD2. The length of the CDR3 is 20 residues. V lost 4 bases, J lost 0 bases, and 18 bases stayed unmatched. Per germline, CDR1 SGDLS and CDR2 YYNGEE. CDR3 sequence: CASSPRVVRGGDSSTDTQYF. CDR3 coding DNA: TGTGCCAGCAGCCCCCGGGTGGTGCGGGGGGGGGACTCTAGCACAGATACGCAGTATTTT.

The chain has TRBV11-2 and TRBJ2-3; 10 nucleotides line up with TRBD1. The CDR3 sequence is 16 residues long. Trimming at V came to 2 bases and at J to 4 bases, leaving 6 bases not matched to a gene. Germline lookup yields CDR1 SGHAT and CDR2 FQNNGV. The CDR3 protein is CASSLLTGGASDTQYF. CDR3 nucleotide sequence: TGTGCCAGCAGCTTATTGACAGGGGGCGCTTCAGATACGCAGTATTTT.

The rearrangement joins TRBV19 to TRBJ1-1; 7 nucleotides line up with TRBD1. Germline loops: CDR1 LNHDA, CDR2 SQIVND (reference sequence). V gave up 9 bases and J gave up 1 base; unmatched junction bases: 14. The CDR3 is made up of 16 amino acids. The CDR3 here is CASLHSGRDRNTEAFF. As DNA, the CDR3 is TGTGCCAGCCTCCATTCCGGTCGGGACAGGAACACTGAAGCTTTCTTT.

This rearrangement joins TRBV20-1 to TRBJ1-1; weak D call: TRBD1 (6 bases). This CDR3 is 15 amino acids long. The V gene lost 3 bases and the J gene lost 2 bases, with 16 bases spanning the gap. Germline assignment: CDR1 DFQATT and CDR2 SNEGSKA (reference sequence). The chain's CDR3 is CSASPTGSLNTEAFF. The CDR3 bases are TGCAGTGCTAGTCCTACAGGGAGTCTTAACACTGAAGCTTTCTTT.

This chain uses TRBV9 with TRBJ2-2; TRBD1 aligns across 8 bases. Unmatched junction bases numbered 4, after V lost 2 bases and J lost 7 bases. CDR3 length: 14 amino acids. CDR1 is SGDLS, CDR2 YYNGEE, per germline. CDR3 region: CASSVSGGIGELFF. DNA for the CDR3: TGTGCCAGCAGCGTTTCAGGGGGCATCGGGGAGCTGTTTTTT.